Each of the 3 T cell receptor beta chains below was sequenced from the same sample in a study of cytomegalovirus exposure and HLA in healthy donors. PCR involved 60 Vbeta and 13 Jbeta primers. Sequenced by immunoSEQ multiplex PCR; TCRdb stores in-frame clones only, minus some. The table lists roughly 150,000 clones, approximately 80% of them singletons, with about 15% in the top ten. Sample: PBMCs. These receptors came from a woman in her 40s in good health and CMV-seronegative.

This sequence joins TRBV4-1 and TRBJ2-7; 11 nucleotides line up with TRBD1. After removal of 4 bases from V and 3 bases from J, the junction contained 5 bases not matched to a gene. This CDR3 is 15 amino acids long. Germline loops: CDR1 MGHRA, CDR2 YSYEKL. CDR3 loop: CASSPGTGGFYEQYF. CDR3 nucleotides: TGCGCCAGCAGCCCGGGGACAGGGGGTTTCTACGAGCAGTACTTC.

The J gene is TRBJ2-1, the V gene TRBV2, with 9 bases fitting TRBD2. V dropped 6 bases and J dropped 4; count of bases not matched to a gene: 4. Germline loops: CDR1 SNHLY, CDR2 FYNNEI. The CDR3 sequence is 14 residues long. The CDR3 bases are TGTGCCAGCAGCCTAGCGGGGACTTACAATGAGCAGTTCTTC. It codes for CASSLAGTYNEQFF.

About this clone itself: The sample contains more than one DNA sequence encoding this CDR3. The chain has TRBV20-1 and TRBJ1-2, with a tentative D call TRBD1 (6 bases). This CDR3 is 11 amino acids long. The germline V and J ends were trimmed by 2 bases and 5 bases, with 6 bases remaining between them. Germline V lookup: CDR1 DFQATT, CDR2 SNEGSKA (reference sequence). CDR3 residues: CSARTGYGYTF. The CDR3 DNA follows: TGCAGTGCTAGAACAGGGTATGGCTACACCTTC.